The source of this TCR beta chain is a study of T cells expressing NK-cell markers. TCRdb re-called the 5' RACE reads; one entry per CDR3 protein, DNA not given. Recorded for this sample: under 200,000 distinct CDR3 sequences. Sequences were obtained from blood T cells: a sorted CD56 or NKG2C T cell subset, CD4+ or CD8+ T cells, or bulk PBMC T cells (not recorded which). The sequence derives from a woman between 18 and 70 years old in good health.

CDR3 amino acids: CSVWDSANTEAFF. The rearrangement links TRBV29-1 to TRBJ1-1; the D gene TCRdb calls, TRBD1, cannot be checked with no DNA. The germline CDR1 and CDR2 sequences are SQVTM and ANQGSEA. The CDR3 loop spans 13 amino acids.